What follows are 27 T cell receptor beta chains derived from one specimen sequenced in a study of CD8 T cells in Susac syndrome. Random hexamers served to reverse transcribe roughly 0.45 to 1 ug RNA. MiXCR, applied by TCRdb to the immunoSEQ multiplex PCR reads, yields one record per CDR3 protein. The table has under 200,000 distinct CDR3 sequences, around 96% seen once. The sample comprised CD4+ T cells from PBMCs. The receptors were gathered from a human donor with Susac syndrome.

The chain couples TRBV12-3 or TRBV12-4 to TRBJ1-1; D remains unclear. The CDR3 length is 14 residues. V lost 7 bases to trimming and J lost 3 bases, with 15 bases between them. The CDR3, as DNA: TGTGCCAGCATTCCTACCCGTGGAGACACTGAAGCTTTCTTT. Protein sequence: CASIPTRGDTEAFF.

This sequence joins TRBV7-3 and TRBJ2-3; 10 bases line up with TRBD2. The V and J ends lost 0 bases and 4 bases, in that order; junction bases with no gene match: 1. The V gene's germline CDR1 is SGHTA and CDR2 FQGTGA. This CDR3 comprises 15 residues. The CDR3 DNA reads TGTGCCAGCAGCTTAACTGGGACTAGCGCAGATACGCAGTATTTT. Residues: CASSLTGTSADTQYF.

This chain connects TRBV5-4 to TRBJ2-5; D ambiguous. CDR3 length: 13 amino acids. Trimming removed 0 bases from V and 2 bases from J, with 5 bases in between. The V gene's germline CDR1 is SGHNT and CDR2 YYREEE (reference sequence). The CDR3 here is CASSLVKQETQYF. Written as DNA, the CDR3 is TGTGCCAGCAGCTTGGTAAAACAAGAGACCCAGTACTTC.

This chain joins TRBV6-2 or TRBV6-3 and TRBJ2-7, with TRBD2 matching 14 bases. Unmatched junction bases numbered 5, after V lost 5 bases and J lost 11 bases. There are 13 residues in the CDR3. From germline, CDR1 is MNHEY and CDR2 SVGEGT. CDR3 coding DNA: TGTGCCAGCAGTGAGCCGGGACTAGCGGGAGAGTACTTC. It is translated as CASSEPGLAGEYF.

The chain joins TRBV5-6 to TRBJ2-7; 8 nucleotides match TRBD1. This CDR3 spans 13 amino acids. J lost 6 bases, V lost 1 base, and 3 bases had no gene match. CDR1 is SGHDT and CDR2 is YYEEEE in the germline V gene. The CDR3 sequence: CASSLLQGGEQYV. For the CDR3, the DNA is TGTGCCAGCAGCTTGTTACAGGGGGGCGAGCAGTACGTC.

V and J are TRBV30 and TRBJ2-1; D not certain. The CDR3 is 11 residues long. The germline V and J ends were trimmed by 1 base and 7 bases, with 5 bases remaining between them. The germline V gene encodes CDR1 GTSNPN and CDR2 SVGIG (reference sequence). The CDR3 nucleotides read TGTGCCTGGAGTGGGGGAAATGAGCAGTTCTTC. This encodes CAWSGGNEQFF.

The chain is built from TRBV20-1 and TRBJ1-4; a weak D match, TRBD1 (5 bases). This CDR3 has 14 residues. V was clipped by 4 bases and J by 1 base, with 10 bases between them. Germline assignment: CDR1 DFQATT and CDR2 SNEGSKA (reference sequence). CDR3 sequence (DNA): TGCAGTGCTATACAGGAGGGAACTAATGAAAAACTGTTTTTT. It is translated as CSAIQEGTNEKLFF.

This chain's CDR3 is CAWSGANTGELFF. In nucleotides, the CDR3 is TGTGCCTGGAGTGGAGCGAACACCGGGGAGCTGTTTTTT. The chain carries TRBV30 and TRBJ2-2; D not resolved. Trimming removed 1 base at V and 0 bases at J, with 3 bases between. This CDR3 region has 13 residues. The germline gives CDR1 GTSNPN, CDR2 SVGIG (reference sequence).

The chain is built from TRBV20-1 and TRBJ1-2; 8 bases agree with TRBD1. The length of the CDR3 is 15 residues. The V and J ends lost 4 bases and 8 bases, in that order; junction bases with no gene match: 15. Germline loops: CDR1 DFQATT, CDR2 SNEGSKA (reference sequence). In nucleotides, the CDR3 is TGCAGTGCTATGAACCAGGGGGCGCAGTGGGGAGGCTACACCTTC. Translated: CSAMNQGAQWGGYTF.

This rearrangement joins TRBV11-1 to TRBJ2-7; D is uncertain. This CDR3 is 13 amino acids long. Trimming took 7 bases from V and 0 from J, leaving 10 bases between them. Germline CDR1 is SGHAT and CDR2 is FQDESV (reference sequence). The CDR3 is CASKGLSSYEQYF. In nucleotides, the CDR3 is TGTGCCAGCAAAGGGCTCTCCTCCTACGAGCAGTACTTC.

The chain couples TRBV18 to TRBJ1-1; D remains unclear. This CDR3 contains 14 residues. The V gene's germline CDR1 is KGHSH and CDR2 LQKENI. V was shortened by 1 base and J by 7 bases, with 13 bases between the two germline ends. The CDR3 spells CASSPQKGRSEAFF. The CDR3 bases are TGTGCCAGCTCACCACAAAAGGGAAGGAGTGAAGCTTTCTTT.

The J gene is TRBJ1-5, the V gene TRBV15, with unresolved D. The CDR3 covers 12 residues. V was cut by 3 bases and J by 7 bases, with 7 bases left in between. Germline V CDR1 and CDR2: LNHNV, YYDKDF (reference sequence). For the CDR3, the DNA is TGTGCCACCAGCAGGGTCCGACAGCCCCAGCATTTT. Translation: CATSRVRQPQHF. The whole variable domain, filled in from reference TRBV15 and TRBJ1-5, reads DAMVIQNPRYQVTQFGKPVTLSCSQTLNHNVMYWYQQKSSQAPKLLFHYYDKDFNNEADTPDNFQSRRPNTSFCFLDIRSPGLGDTAMYLCATSRVRQPQHFGDGTRLSIL.

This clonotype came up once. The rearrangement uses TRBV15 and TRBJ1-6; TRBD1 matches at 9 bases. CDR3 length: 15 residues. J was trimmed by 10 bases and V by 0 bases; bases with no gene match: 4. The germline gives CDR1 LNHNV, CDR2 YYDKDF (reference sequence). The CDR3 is CATSRESQGASPLHF. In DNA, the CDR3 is TGTGCCACCAGCAGAGAATCACAGGGGGCGTCACCCCTCCACTTT.

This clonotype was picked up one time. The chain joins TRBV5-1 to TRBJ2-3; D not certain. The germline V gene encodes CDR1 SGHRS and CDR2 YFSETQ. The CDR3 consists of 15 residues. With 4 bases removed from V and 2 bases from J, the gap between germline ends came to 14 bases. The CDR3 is CASSRTDPDTDTQYF. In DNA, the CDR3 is TGCGCCAGCAGCCGAACAGACCCCGACACAGATACGCAGTATTTT.

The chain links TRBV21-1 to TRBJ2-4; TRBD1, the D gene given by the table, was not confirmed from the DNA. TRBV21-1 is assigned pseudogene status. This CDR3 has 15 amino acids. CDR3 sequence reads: CASSTEGQGTGIQYF. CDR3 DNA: TGTGCCAGCAGCACCGAGGGACAGGGGACGGGCATTCAGTACTTC.

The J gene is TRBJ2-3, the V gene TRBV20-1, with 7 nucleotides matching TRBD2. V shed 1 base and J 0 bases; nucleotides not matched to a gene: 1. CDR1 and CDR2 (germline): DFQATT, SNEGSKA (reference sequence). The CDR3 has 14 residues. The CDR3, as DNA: TGCAGTGCTAGAGGCGGGAGTAGCACAGATACGCAGTATTTT. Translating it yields CSARGGSSTDTQYF.

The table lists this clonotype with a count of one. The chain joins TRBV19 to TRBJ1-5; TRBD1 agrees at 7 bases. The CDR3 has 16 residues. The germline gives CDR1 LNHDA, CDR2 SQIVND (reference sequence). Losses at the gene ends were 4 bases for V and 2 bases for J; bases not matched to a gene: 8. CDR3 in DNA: TGTGCCAGTAGTACATTTGGGCAGGGGGGCAATCAGCCCCAGCATTTT. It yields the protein CASSTFGQGGNQPQHF. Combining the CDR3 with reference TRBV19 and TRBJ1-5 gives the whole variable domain DGGITQSPKYLFRKEGQNVTLSCEQNLNHDAMYWYRQDPGQGLRLIYYSQIVNDFQKGDIAEGYSVSREKKESFPLTVTSAQKNPTAFYLCASSTFGQGGNQPQHFGDGTRLSIL.

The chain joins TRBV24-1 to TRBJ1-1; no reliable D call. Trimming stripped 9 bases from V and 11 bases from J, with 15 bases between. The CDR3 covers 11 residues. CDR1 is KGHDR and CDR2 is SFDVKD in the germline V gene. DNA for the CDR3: TGTGCCACCCATAAAGATGGGGTCGCTTTCTTT. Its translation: CATHKDGVAFF.

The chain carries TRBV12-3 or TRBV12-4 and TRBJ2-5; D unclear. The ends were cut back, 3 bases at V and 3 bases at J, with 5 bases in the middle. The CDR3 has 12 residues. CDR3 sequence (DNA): TGTGCCAGCAGTTTCCAGGAAGAGACCCAGTACTTC. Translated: CASSFQEETQYF.

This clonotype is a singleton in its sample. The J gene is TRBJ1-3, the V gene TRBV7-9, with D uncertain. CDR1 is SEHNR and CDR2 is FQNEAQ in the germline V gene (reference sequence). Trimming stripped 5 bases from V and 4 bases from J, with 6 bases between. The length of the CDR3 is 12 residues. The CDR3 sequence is CASSPPGNTIYF. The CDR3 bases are TGTGCCAGCAGCCCGCCCGGAAACACCATATATTTT. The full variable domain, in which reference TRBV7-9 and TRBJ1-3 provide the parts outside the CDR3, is DTGVSQNPRHKITKRGQNVTFRCDPISEHNRLYWYRQTLGQGPEFLTYFQNEAQLEKSRLLSDRFSAERPKGSFSTLEIQRTEQGDSAMYLCASSPPGNTIYFGEGSWLTVV.

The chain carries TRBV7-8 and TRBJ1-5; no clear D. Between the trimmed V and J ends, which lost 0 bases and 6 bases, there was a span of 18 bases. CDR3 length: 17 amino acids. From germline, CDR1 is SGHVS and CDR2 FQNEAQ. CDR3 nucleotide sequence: TGTGCCAGCAGCTTAGCGTGGGCGGGCTCGGTCAGTCAGCCCCAGCATTTT. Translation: CASSLAWAGSVSQPQHF.

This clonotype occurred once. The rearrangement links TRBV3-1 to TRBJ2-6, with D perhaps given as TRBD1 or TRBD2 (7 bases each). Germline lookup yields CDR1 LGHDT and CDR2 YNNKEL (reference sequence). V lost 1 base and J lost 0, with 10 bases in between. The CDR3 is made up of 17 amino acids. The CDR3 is CASSQGEGASGANVLTF. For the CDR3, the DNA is TGTGCCAGCAGCCAAGGGGAGGGGGCCTCTGGGGCCAACGTCCTGACTTTC.

In DNA form, the CDR3 reads TGTGCCAGCAGTTTGACAGGGCTAAAGGAAAAACTGTTTTTT. This codes for CASSLTGLKEKLFF. This sequence joins TRBV12-3 or TRBV12-4 and TRBJ1-4, with 7 positions matching TRBD1. J lost 8 bases, V lost 3 bases, and 6 bases had no gene match. This CDR3 region has 14 residues.

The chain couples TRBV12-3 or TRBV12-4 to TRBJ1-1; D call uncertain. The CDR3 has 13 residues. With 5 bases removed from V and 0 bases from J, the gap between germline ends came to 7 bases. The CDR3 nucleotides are TGTGCCAGCAGTCCGTTGATGAACACTGAAGCTTTCTTT. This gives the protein CASSPLMNTEAFF.

The CDR3 DNA reads TGTGCCAGCACCCAACCTCCGGGACAGGGGGCCTACAATGAGCAGTTCTTC. It codes for CASTQPPGQGAYNEQFF. This sequence joins TRBV28 and TRBJ2-1, with 11 bases aligning to TRBD1. Per germline, CDR1 MDHEN and CDR2 SYDVKM. CDR3 length: 17 amino acids. The V gene end was trimmed by 7 bases and the J gene end by 2 bases; junction bases not matched to a gene: 10.

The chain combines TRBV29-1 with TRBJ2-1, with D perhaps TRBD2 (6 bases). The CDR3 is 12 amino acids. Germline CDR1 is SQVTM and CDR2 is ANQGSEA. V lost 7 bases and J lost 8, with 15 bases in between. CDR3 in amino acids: CSAGGSYDEQFF. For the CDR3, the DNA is TGCAGCGCCGGGGGAAGTTACGATGAGCAGTTCTTC.

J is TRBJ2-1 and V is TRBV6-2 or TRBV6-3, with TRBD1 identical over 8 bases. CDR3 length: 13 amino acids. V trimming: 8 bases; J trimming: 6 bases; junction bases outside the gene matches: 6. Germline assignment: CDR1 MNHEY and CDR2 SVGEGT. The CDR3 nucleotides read TGTGCCAGCGGCCAGGGGGCGGTCAATGAGCAGTTCTTC. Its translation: CASGQGAVNEQFF.